This T cell receptor (beta chain) was observed in a study of CDR3 diversity in severe acne (dated by TCRdb to the late 2010s). V is reduced by 5 bases and J by 5 bases, leaving a spacing of 12 bases between them. Sequences SGHTA (CDR1) and FQGTGA (CDR2) are obtained from the germline V gene. The CDR3 spans 13 amino acids, including both terminal residues. Of all the DNA, just the CDR3 is kept, 39 bases in frame from base 1. The library was made by PCR. The sequencer listed for this sample is Illumina HiSeq 2000. TCRdb itself trimmed the public reads at Q25 with fastp, ran MiXCR and retained productive beta chains. Every CDR3 protein is listed once, alongside the most common genes and DNA of its rows. The sample yields approximately 90,000 distinct CDR3 sequences; roughly 52% were counted once. Clones ranked in the top ten supply over 9% of the sample. A word on this clonotype: What antigen it recognizes has not been identified. The conserved closing phenylalanine or tryptophan is absent in this CDR3, likely reflecting a read error.

The TCR was taken from a male donor in good health, serving as a control. The source material was blood. This sequence uses TRBV7-3 and TRBJ2-5, with a tentative D gene TRBD2 over 5 matching bases. The CDR3 sequence is CASSHLGGETQYL. The sequenced DNA is TGTGCCAGCAGCCACCTCGGCGGGGAGACCCAGTACCTC.